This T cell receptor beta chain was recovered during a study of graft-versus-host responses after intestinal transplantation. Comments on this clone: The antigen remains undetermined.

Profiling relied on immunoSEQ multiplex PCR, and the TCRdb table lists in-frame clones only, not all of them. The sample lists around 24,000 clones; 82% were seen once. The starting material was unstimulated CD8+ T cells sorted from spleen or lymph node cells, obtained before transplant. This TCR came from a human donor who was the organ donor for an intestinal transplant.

This chain's CDR3 is CASSLVWGADTQYF. In DNA, the CDR3 is TGTGCCAGCAGCTTAGTCTGGGGGGCAGATACGCAGTATTTT. J is TRBJ2-3 and V is TRBV11-2; D is perhaps TRBD2 (6 bases). The CDR3 is 14 amino acids. The V and J ends lost 1 base and 4 bases respectively, with 9 bases between them. Looked up from germline, CDR1 is SGHAT and CDR2 is FQNNGV.